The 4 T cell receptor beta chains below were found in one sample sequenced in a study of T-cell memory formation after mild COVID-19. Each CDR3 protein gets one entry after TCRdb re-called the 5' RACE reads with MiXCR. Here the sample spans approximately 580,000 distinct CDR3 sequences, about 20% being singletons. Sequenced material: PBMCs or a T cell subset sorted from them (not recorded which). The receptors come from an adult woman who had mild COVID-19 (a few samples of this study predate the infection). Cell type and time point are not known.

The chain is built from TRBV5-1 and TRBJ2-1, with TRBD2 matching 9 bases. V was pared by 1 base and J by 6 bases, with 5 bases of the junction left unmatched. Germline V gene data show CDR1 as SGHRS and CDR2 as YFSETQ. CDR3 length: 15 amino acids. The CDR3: CASSLIAGGSNEQFF. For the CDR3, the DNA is TGCGCCAGCAGCTTGATTGCGGGAGGGTCCAATGAGCAGTTCTTC.

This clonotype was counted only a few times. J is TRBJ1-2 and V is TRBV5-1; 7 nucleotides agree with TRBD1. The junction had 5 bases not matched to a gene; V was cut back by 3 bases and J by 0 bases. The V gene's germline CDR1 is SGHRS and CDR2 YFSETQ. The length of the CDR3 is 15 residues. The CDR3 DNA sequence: TGCGCCAGCAGCTCCGGGGACAGCGCTAACTATGGCTACACCTTC. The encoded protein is CASSSGDSANYGYTF.

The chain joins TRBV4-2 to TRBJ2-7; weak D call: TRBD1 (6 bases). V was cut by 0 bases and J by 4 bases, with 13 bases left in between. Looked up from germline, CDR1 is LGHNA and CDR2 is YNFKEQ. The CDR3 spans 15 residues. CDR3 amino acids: CASSQDHQTGYEQYF. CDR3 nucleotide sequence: TGTGCCAGCAGCCAAGATCATCAGACAGGATACGAGCAGTACTTC.

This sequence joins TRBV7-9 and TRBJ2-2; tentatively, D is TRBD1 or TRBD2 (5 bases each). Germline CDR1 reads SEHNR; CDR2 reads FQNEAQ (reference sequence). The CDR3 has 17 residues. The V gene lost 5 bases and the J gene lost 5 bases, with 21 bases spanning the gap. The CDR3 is CASSTITGRGRTGELFF. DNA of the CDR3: TGTGCCAGCAGCACGATTACAGGAAGGGGACGGACCGGGGAGCTGTTTTTT.